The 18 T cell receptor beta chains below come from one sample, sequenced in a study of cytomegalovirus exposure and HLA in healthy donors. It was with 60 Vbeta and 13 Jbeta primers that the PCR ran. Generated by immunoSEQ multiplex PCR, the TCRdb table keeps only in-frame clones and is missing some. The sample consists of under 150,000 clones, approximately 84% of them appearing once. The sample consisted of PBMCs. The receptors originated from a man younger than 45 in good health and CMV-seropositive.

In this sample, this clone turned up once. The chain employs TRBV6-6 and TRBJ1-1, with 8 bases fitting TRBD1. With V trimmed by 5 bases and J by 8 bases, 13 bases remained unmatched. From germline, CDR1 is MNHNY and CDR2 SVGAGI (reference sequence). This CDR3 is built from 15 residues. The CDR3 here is CASSTSGTGPLEAFF. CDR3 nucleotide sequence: TGTGCCAGCAGTACCTCCGGGACAGGTCCTCTCGAAGCTTTCTTT.

The CDR3 DNA follows: TGTGCCAGCAGCCTTTACACCGGGGAGCTGTTTTTT. Its protein is CASSLYTGELFF. This chain uses TRBV7-2 with TRBJ2-2, with D hard to call. The germline gives CDR1 SGHTA, CDR2 FQGNSA. Trimming took off 5 bases at V and 3 bases at J, with 4 bases between the two ends. There are 12 residues in the CDR3.

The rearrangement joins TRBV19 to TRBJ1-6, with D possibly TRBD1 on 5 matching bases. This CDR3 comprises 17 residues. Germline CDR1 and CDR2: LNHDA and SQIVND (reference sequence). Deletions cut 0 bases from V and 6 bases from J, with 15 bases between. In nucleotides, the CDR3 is TGTGCCAGTAGTATAGACAGTCGACAGCTTATTAATTCACCCCTCCACTTT. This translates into CASSIDSRQLINSPLHF.

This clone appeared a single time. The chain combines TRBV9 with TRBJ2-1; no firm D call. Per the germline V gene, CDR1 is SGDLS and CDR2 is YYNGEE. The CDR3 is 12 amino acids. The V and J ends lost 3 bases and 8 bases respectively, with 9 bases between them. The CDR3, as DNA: TGTGCCAGCAGCGCGCGCTTTGATGAGCAGTTCTTC. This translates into CASSARFDEQFF.

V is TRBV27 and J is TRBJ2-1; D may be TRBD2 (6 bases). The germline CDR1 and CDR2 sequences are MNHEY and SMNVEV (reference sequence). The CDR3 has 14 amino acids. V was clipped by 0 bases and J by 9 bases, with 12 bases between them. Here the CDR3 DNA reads TGTGCCAGCAGTTTATCGAACGGGGGACGTGAGCAGTTCTTC. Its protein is CASSLSNGGREQFF.

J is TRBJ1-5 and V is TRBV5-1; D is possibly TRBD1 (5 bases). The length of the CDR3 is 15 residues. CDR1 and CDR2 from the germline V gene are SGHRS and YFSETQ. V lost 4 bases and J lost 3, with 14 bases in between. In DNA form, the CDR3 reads TGCGCCAGCAGCCTGGAGGGCAGGGCCAATCAGCCCCAGCATTTT. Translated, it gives CASSLEGRANQPQHF.

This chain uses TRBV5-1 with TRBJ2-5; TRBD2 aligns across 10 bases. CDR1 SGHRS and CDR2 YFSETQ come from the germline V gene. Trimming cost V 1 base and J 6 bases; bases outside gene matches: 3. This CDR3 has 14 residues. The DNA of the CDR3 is TGCGCCAGCAGCTTGACTAGCGGGACGAAGACCCAGTACTTC. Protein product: CASSLTSGTKTQYF.

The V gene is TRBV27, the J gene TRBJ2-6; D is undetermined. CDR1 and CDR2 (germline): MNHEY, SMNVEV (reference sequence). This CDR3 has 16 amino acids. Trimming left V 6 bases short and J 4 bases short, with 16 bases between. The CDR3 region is CASSPITVNGANVLTF. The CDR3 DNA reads TGTGCCAGCAGCCCGATTACGGTCAACGGGGCCAACGTCCTGACTTTC.

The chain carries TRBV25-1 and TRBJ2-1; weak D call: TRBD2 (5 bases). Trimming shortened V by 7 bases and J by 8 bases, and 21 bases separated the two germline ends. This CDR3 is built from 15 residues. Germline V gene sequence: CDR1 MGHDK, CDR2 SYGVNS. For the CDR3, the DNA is TGTGCCAGCATCCAAGGGAGCACCCAGGCGGATGAGCAGTTCTTC. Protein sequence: CASIQGSTQADEQFF.

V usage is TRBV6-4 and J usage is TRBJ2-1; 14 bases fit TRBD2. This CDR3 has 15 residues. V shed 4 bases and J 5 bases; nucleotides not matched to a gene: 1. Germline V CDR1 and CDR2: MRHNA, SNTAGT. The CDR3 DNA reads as TGTGCCAGCAGTGGGGGACTAGCGGGGGACAATGAGCAGTTCTTC. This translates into CASSGGLAGDNEQFF.

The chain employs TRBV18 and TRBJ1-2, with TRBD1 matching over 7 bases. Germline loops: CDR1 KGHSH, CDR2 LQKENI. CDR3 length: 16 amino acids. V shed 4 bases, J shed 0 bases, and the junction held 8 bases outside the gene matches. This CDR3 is CASSLAGTEPNYGYTF. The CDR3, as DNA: TGTGCCAGCTCACTGGCCGGGACAGAACCTAACTATGGCTACACCTTC.

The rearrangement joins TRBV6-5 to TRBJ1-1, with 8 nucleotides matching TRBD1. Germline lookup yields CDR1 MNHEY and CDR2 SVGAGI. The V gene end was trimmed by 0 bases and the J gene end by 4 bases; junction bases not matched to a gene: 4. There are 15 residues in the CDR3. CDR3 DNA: TGTGCCAGCAGTTACTCCCAGGGGGCTCTCACTGAAGCTTTCTTT. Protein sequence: CASSYSQGALTEAFF.

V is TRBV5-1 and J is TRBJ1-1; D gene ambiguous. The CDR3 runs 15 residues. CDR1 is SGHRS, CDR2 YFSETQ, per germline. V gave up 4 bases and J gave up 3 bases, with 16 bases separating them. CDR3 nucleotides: TGCGCCAGCAGCCTGTTTACCCCACTGGACACTGAAGCTTTCTTT. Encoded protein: CASSLFTPLDTEAFF. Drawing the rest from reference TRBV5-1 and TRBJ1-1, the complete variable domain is KAGVTQTPRYLIKTRGQQVTLSCSPISGHRSVSWYQQTPGQGLQFLFEYFSETQRNKGNFPGRFSGRQFSNSRSEMNVSTLELGDSALYLCASSLFTPLDTEAFFGQGTRLTVV.

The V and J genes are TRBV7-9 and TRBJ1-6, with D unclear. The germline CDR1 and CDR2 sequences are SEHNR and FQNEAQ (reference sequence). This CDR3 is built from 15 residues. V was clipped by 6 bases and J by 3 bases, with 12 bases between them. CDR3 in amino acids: CASSSDSGYNSPLHF. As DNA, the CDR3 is TGTGCCAGCAGTAGTGACTCGGGCTATAATTCACCCCTCCACTTT.

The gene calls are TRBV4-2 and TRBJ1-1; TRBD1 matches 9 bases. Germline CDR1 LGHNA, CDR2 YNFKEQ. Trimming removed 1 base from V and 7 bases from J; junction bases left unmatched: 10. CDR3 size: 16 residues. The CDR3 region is CASSQVVGTGRGEAFF. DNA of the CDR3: TGTGCCAGCAGCCAAGTGGTAGGGACAGGGAGAGGTGAAGCTTTCTTT.

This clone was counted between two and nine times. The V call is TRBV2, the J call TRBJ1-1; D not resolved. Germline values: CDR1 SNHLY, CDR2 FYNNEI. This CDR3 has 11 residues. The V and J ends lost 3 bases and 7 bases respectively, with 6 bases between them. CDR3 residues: CASSDRNEAFF. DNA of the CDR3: TGTGCCAGCAGTGACAGGAATGAAGCTTTCTTT.

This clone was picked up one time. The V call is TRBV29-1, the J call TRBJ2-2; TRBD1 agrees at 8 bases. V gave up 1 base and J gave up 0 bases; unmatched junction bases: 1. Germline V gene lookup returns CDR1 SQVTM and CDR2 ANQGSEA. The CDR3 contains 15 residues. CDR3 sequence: CSVEGTGSNTGELFF. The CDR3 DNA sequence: TGCAGCGTTGAAGGGACAGGGTCGAACACCGGGGAGCTGTTTTTT.

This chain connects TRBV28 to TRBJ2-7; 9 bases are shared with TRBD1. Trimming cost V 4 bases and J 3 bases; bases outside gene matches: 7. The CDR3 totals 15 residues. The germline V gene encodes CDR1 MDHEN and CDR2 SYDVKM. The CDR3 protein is CASSSGTGFRYEQYF. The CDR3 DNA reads TGTGCCAGCAGTTCAGGGACAGGGTTTCGCTACGAGCAGTACTTC.